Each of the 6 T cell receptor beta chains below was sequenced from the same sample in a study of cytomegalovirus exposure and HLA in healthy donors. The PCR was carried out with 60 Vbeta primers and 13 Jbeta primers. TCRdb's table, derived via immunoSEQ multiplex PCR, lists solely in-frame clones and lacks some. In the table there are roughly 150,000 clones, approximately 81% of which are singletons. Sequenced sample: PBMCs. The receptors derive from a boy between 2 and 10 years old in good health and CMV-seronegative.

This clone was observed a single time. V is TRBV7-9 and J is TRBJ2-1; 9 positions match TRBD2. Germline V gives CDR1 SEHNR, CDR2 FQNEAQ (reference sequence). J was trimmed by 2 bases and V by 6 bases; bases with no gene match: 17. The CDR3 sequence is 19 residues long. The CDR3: CASRPHWGKREETYNEQFF. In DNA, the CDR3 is TGTGCCAGCAGGCCTCATTGGGGAAAGCGGGAGGAGACCTACAATGAGCAGTTCTTC.

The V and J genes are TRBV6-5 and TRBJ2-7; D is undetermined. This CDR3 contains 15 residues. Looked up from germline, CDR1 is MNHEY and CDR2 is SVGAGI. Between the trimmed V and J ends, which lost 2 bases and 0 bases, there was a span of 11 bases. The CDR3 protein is CASSYQRLSSYEQYF. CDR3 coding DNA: TGTGCCAGCAGTTACCAGAGGCTCAGCTCCTACGAGCAGTACTTC.

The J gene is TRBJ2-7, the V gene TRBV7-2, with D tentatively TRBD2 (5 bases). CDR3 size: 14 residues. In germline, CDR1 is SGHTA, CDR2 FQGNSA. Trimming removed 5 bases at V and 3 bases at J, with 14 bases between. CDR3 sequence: CASSGQGRGYEQYF. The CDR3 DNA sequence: TGTGCCAGCAGCGGGCAAGGTCGGGGCTACGAGCAGTACTTC.

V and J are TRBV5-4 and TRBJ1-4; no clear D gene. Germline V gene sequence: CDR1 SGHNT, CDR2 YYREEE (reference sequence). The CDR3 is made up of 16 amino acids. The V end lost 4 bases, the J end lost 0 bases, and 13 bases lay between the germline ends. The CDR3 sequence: CASSPRAGPTNEKLFF. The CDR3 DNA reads TGTGCCAGCAGCCCACGAGCGGGCCCAACTAATGAAAAACTGTTTTTT.

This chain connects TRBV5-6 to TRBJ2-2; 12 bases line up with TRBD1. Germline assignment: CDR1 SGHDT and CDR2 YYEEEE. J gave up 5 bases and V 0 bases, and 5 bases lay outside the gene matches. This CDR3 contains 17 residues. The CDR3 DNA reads TGTGCCAGCAGCTTGGGTGGGACAGGGGGCTGGACCGGGGAGCTGTTTTTT. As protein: CASSLGGTGGWTGELFF.

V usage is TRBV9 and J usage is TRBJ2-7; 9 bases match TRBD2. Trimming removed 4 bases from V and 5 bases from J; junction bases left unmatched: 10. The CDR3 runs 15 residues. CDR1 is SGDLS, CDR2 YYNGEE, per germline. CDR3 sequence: CASSPFVREGDEQYF. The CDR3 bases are TGTGCCAGCAGCCCTTTTGTGCGGGAGGGGGACGAGCAGTACTTC.